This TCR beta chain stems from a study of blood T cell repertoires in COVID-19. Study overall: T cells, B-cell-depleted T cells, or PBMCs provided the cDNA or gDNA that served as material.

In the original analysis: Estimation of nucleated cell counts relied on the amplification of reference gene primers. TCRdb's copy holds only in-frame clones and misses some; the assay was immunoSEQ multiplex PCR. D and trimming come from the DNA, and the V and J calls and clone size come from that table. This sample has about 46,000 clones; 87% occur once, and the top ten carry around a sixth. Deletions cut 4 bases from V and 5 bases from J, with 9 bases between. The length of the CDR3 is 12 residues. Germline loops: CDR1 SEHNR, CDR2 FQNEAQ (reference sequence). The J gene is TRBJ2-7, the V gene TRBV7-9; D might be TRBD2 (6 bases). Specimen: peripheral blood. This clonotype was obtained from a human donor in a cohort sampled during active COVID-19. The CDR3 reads CASSSGTDEQYF. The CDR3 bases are TGTGCCAGCAGCTCCGGGACTGACGAGCAGTACTTC.